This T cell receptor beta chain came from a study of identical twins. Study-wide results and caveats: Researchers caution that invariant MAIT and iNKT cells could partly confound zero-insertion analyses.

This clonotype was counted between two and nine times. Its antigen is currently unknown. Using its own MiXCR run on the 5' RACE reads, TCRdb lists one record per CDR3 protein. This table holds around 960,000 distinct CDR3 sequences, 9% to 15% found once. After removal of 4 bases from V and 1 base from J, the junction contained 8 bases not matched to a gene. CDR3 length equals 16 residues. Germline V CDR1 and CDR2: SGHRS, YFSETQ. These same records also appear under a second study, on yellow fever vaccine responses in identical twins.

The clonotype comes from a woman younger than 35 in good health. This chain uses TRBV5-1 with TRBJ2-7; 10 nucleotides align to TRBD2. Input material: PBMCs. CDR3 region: CASSAAGTSASYEQYF. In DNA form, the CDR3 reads TGCGCCAGCAGCGCCGCCGGGACTAGCGCGTCCTACGAGCAGTACTTC.